This T cell receptor (beta chain) was obtained from a study of identical twins. Through template switching, a universal primer site was introduced, and the cDNA contained unique molecular identifiers. TCRdb used MiXCR to reprocess the 5' RACE reads, holding one entry per CDR3 protein. The sample contains around 290,000 distinct CDR3 sequences, around 9.7% of which appear only once. Study outcomes and limitations: Fewer insertions characterized abundant cord blood beta clonotypes, whereas memory repertoires showed none. Twin pairs had excess sharing that was weaker in beta out-of-frame sequences.

The CDR3 is 16 residues long. The V end was cut by 7 bases, the J end by 0 bases, with 17 bases between. This clonotype showed up many times. Its antigen remains unidentified. This same sample was also taken into another study, of yellow fever vaccine responses in identical twins. Turning to that study: In identical twins, vaccine T cell responses appeared partly shared and partly individual.

This sequence was found in a woman under 30 in good health. The specimen sequenced was CD8+ T cells sorted from blood. This chain connects TRBV12-3 or TRBV12-4 to TRBJ2-3, with D perhaps matching TRBD1 (6 bases). In DNA form, the CDR3 reads TGTGCCAGCAAAGATTTCGGGACACTTAGCACAGATACGCAGTATTTT. This sequence encodes CASKDFGTLSTDTQYF.